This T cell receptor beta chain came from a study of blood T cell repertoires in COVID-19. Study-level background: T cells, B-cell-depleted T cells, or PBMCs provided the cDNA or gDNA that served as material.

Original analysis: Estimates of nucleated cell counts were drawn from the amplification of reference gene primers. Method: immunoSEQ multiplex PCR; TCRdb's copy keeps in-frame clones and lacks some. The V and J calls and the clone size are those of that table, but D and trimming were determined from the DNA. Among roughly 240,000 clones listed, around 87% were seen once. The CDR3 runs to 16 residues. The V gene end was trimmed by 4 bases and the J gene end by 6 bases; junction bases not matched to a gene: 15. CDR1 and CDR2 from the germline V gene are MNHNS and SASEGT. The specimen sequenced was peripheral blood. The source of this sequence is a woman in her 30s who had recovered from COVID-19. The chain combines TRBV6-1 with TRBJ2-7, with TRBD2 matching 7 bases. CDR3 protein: CASSALSGGLLVEQYF. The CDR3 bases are TGTGCCAGCAGTGCTCTCTCGGGAGGACTATTGGTCGAGCAGTACTTC.